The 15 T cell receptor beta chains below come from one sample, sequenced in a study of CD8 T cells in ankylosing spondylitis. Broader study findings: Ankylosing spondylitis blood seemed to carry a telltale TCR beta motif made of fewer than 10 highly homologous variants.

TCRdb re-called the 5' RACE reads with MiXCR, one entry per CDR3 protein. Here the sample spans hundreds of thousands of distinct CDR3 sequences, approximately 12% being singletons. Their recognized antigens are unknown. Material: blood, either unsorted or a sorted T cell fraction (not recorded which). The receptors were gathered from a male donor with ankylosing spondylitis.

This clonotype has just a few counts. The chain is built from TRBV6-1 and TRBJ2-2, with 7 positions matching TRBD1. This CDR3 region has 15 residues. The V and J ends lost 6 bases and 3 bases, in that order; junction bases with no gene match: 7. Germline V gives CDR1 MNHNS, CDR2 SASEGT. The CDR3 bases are TGTGCCAGCAGAAAACCGACAGGGCACACCGGGGAGCTGTTTTTT. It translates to CASRKPTGHTGELFF.

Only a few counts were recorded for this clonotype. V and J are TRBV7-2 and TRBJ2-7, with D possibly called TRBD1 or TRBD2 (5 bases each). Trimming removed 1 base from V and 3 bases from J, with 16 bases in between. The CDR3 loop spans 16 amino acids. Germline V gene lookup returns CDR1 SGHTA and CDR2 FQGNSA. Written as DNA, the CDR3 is TGTGCCAGCAGCTTAGGGGGGACCCTAAGCAACTACGAGCAGTACTTC. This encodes CASSLGGTLSNYEQYF.

DNA of the CDR3: TGTGCCAGCAGCCAAGTCCGAAGTAGGATGAACAATGAGCAGTTCTTC. This sequence encodes CASSQVRSRMNNEQFF. The chain employs TRBV4-2 and TRBJ2-1; D remains ambiguous. The CDR3 length is 16 residues. The germline CDR1 and CDR2 sequences are LGHNA and YNFKEQ. V dropped 1 base and J dropped 5 bases, with 15 bases sitting between them.

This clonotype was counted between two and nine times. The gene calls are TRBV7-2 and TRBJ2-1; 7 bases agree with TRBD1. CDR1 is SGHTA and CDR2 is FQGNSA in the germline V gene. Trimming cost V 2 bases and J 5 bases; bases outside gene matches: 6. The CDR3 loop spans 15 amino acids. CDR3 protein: CASSLTGQRNNEQFF. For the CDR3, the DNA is TGTGCCAGCAGCTTAACGGGACAGCGAAACAATGAGCAGTTCTTC.

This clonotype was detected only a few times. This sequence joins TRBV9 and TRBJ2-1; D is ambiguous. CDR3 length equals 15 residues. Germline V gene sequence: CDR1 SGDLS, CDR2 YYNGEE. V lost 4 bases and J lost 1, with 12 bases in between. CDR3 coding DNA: TGTGCCAGCAGCTTCCGAGGAGTGTCCTACAATGAGCAGTTCTTC. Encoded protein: CASSFRGVSYNEQFF.

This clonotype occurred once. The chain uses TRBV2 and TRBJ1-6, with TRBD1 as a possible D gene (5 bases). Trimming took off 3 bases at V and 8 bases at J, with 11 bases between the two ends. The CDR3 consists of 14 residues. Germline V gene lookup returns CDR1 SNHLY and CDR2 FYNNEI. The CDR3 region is CASSDRAAYSPLHF. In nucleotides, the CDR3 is TGTGCCAGCAGTGACAGGGCTGCCTATTCACCCCTCCACTTT.

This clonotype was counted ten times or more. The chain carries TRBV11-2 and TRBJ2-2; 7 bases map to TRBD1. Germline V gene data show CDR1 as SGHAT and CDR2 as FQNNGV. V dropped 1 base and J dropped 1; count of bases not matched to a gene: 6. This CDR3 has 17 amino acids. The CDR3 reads CASSLGWRQGNTGELFF. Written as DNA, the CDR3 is TGTGCCAGCAGCTTAGGATGGAGACAGGGGAACACCGGGGAGCTGTTTTTT.

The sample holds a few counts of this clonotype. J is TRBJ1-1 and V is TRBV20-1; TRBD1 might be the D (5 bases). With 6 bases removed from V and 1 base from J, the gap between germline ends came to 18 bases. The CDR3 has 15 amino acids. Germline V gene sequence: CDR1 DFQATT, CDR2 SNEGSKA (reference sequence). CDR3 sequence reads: CSARPAQGWNTEAFF. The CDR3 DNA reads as TGCAGTGCCCGCCCGGCTCAGGGCTGGAACACTGAAGCTTTCTTT.

DNA for the CDR3: TGCAGTGCACCCCTCGTACTTGGAGATACGCAGTATTTT. Protein sequence: CSAPLVLGDTQYF. The rearrangement joins TRBV20-1 to TRBJ2-3; unclear D gene. Germline CDR1 reads DFQATT; CDR2 reads SNEGSKA (reference sequence). The V gene lost 6 bases and the J gene lost 5 bases, with 15 bases spanning the gap. The CDR3 has 13 residues.

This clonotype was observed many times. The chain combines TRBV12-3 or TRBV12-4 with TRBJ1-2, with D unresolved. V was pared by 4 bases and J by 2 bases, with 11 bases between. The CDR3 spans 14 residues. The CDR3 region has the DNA TGTGCCAGCAGTTACAACATCGACAACTATGGCTACACCTTC. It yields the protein CASSYNIDNYGYTF.

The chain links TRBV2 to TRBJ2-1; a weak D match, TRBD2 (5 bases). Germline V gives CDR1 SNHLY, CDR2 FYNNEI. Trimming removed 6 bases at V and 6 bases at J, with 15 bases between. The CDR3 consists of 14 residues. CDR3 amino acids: CASSPTRYLNEQFF. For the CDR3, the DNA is TGTGCCAGCAGCCCAACTAGATACCTCAATGAGCAGTTCTTC.

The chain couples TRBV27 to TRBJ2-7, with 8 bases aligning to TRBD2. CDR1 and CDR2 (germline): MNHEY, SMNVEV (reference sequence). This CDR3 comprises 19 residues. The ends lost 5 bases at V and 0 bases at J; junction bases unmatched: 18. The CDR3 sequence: CASSPHRGNSGASSYEQYV. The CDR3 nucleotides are TGTGCCAGCAGTCCCCACCGAGGAAATAGCGGGGCCTCCTCCTACGAGCAGTACGTC.

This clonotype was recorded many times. DNA of the CDR3: TGTGCCAGCAGCTCCTCCGGGGCAGCAACTAATGAAAAACTGTTTTTT. Translation gives CASSSSGAATNEKLFF. The chain recombines TRBV7-9 with TRBJ1-4; D perhaps matches TRBD1 (5 bases). This CDR3 has 16 residues. V was pared by 4 bases and J by 0 bases, with 12 bases between. Germline CDR1 SEHNR, CDR2 FQNEAQ (reference sequence).

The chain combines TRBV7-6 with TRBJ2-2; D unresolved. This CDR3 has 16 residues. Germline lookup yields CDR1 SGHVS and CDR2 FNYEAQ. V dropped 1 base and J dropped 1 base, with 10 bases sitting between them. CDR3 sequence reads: CASSLERPGNTGELFF. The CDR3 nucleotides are TGTGCCAGCAGCTTAGAACGGCCAGGGAACACCGGGGAGCTGTTTTTT.

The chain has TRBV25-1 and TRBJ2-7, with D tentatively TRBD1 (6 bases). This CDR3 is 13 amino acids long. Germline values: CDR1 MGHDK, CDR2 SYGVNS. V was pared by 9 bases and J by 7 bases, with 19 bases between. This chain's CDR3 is CARAPSGVNEQYV. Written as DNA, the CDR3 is TGTGCCAGGGCTCCCTCAGGGGTAAATGAGCAGTACGTC.